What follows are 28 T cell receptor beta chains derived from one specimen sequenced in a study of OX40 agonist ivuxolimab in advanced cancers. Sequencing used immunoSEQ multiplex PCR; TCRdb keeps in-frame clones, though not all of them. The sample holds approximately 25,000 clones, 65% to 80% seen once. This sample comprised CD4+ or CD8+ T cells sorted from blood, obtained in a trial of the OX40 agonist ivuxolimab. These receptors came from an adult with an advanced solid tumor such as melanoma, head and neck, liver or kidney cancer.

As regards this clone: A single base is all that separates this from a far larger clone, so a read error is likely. In DNA, the CDR3 is TGCAGCGTCGATCAAAAGGGTAGGGGAGAGCACTATGGCTACACCTTC. As protein: CSVDQKGRGEHYGYTF. The gene calls are TRBV29-1 and TRBJ1-2; possibly TRBD1 for D (5 bases). CDR3 length: 16 residues. Germline CDR1 SQVTM, CDR2 ANQGSEA. The germline V and J ends were trimmed by 6 bases and 3 bases, with 23 bases remaining between them. Full variable domain (missing parts from reference TRBV29-1 and TRBJ1-2): SAVISQKPSRDICQRGTSLTIQCQVDSQVTMMFWYRQQPGQSLTLIATANQGSEATYESGFVIDKFPISRPNLTFSTLTVSNMSPEDSSIYLCSVDQKGRGEHYGYTFGSGTRLTVV.

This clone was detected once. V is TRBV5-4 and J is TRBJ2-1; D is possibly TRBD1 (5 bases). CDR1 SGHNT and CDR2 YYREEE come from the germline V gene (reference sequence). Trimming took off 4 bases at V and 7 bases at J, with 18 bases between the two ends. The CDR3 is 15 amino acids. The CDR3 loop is CASSHQQGNGNEQFF. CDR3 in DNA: TGTGCCAGCAGCCACCAGCAGGGAAATGGAAATGAGCAGTTCTTC.

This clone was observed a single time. The CDR3 sequence is CAWSVKRPSPSEQFF. DNA of the CDR3: TGTGCCTGGAGTGTAAAACGGCCTAGCCCATCTGAGCAGTTCTTC. This sequence joins TRBV30 and TRBJ2-1, with TRBD2 as a possible D gene (5 bases). Deletions cut 0 bases from V and 9 bases from J, with 18 bases between. There are 15 residues in the CDR3. Germline-derived CDR1 and CDR2 are GTSNPN and SVGIG (reference sequence).

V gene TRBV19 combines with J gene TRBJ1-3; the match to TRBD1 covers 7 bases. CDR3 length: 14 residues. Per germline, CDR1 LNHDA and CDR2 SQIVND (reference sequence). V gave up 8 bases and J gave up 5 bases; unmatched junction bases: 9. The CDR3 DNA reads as TGTGCCAGTTCGAGGGAACAGGGGCGAAACACCATATATTTT. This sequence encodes CASSREQGRNTIYF.

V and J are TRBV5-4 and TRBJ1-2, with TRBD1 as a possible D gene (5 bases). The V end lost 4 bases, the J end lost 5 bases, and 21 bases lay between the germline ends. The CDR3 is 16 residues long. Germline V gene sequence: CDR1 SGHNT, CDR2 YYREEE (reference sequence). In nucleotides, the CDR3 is TGTGCCAGCAGCCAAGGAGGCGGAGGGGCGCGTTATGGCTACACCTTC. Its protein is CASSQGGGGARYGYTF.

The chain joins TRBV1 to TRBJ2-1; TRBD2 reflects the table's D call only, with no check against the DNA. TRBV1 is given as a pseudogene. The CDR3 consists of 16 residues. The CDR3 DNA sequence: TGCACCAGCAGCCTGACTCGCCAGATCTTTAACAATGAGCAGTTCTTC. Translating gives CTSSLTRQIFNNEQFF.

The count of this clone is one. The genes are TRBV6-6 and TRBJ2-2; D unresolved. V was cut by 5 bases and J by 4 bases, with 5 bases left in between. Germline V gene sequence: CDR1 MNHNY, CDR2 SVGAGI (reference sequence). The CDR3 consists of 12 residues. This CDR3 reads CASSPGTGELFF. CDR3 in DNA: TGTGCCAGCAGTCCGGGCACCGGGGAGCTGTTTTTT.

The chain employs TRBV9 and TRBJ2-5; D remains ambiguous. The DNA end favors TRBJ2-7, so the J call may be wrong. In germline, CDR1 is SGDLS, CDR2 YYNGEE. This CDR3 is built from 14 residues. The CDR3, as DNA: TGTGCCAGCAGCGCCCAAATGATCTCCTACGAGCAGTACTTC. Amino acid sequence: CASSAQMISYEQYF.

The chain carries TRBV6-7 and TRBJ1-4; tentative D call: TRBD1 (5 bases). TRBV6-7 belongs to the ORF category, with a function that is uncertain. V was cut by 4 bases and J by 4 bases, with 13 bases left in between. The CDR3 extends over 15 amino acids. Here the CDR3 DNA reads TGTGCCAGCAGTTCCCTCGGGGGTCGTAATGAAAAACTGTTTTTT. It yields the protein CASSSLGGRNEKLFF.

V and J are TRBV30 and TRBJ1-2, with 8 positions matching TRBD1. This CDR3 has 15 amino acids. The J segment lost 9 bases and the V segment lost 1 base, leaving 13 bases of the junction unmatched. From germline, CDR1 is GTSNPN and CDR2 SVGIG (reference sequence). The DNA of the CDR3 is TGTGCCTGGAGTGCCCTCGACAGGGGAGGAGTAAGCTACACCTTC. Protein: CAWSALDRGGVSYTF.

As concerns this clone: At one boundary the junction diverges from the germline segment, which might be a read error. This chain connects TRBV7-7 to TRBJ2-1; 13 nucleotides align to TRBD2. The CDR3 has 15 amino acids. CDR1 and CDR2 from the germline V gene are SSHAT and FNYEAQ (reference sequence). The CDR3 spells CASSLQLAGGHEQFF. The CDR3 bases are TGTGCTAGCAGCTTACAACTAGCGGGAGGGCATGAGCAGTTCTTC.

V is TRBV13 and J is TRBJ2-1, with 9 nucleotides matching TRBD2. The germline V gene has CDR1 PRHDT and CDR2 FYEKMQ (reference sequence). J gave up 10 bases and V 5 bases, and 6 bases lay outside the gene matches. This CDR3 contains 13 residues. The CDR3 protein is CASSTGLAIEQFF. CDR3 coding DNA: TGTGCCAGCAGCACCGGACTAGCGATAGAGCAGTTCTTC. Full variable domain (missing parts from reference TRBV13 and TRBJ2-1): AAGVIQSPRHLIKEKRETATLKCYPIPRHDTVYWYQQGPGQDPQFLISFYEKMQSDKGSIPDRFSAQQFSDYHSELNMSSLELGDSALYFCASSTGLAIEQFFGPGTRLTVL.

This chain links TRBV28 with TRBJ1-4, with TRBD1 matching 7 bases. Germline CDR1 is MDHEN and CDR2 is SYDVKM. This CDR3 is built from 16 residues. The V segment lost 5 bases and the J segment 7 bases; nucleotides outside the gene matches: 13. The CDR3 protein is CASSISRQGGSEKLFF. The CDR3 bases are TGTGCCAGCAGTATCTCCCGACAGGGAGGGAGTGAAAAACTGTTTTTT.

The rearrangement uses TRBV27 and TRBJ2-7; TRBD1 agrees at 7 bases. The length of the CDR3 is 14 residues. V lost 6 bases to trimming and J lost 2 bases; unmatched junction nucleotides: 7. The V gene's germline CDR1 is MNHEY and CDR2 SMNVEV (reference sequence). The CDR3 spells CASRRTGFTYEQYF. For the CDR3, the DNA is TGTGCCAGCAGGAGGACAGGTTTCACCTACGAGCAGTACTTC.

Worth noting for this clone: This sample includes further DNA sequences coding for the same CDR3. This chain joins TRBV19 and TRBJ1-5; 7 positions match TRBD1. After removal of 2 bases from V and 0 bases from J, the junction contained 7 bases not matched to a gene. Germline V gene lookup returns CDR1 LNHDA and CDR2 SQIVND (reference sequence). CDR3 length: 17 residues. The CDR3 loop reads CASSIRQGSYSNQPQHF. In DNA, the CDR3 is TGTGCCAGTAGTATAAGACAGGGTTCGTATAGCAATCAGCCCCAGCATTTT. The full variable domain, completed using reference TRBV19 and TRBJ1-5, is DGGITQSPKYLFRKEGQNVTLSCEQNLNHDAMYWYRQDPGQGLRLIYYSQIVNDFQKGDIAEGYSVSREKKESFPLTVTSAQKNPTAFYLCASSIRQGSYSNQPQHFGDGTRLSIL.

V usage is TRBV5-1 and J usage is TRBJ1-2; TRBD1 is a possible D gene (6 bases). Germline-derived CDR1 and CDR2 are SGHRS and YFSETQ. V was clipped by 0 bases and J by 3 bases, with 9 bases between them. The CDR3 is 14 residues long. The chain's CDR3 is CASSLGDNYYGYTF. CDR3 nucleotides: TGCGCCAGCAGCTTGGGGGACAACTACTATGGCTACACCTTC.

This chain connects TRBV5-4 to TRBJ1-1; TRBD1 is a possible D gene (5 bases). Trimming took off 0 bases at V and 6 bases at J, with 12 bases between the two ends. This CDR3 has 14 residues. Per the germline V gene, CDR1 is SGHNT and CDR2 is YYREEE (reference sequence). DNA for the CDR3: TGTGCCAGCAGCTTGGAGCCAGGGAGAGCTGAAGCTTTCTTT. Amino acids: CASSLEPGRAEAFF. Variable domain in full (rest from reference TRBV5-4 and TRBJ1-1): ETGVTQSPTHLIKTRGQQVTLRCSSQSGHNTVSWYQQALGQGPQFIFQYYREEENGRGNFPPRFSGLQFPNYSSELNVNALELDDSALYLCASSLEPGRAEAFFGQGTRLTVV.

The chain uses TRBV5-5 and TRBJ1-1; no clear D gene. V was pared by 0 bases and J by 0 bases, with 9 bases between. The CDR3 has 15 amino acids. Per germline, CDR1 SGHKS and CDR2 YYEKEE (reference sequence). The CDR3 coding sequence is TGTGCCAGCAGCTTGGAGGCGACCGTGAACACTGAAGCTTTCTTT. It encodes CASSLEATVNTEAFF. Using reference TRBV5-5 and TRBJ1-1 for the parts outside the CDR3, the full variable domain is DAGVTQSPTHLIKTRGQQVTLRCSPISGHKSVSWYQQVLGQGPQFIFQYYEKEERGRGNFPDRFSARQFPNYSSELNVNALLLGDSALYLCASSLEATVNTEAFFGQGTRLTVV.

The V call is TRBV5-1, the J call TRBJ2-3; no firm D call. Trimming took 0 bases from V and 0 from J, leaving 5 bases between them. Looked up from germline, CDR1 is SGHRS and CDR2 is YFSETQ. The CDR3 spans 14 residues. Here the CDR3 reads CASSLGHSTDTQYF. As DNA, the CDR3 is TGCGCCAGCAGCTTGGGACATAGCACAGATACGCAGTATTTT.

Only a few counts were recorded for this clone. This CDR3 is CASSKHTGGGYTF. Written as DNA, the CDR3 is TGTGCCAGCAGTAAACATACAGGAGGTGGCTACACCTTC. The rearrangement joins TRBV27 to TRBJ1-2; possible D gene TRBD1, 5 bases. The CDR3 totals 13 residues. Germline assignment: CDR1 MNHEY and CDR2 SMNVEV (reference sequence). V lost 5 bases and J lost 7, with 14 bases in between.

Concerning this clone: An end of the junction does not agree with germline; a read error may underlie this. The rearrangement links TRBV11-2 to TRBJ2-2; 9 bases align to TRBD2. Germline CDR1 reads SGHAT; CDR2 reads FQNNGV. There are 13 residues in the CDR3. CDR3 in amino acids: CASSIDPRGGLFF. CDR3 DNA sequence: TGTGCCAGCAGCATAGACCCGCGGGGGGGGCTGTTTTTT. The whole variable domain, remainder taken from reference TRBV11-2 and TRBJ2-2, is EAGVAQSPRYKIIEKRQSVAFWCNPISGHATLYWYQQILGQGPKLLIQFQNNGVVDDSQLPKDRFSAERLKGVDSTLKIQPAKLEDSAVYLCASSIDPRGGLFFGEGSRLTVL.

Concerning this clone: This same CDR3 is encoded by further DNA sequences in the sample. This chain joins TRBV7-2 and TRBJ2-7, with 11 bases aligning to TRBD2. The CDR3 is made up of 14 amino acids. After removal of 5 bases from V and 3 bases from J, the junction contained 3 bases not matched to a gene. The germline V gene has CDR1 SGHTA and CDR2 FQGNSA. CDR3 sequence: CASSPGTSGYEQYF. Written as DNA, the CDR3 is TGTGCCAGCAGCCCCGGGACTAGCGGCTACGAGCAGTACTTC.

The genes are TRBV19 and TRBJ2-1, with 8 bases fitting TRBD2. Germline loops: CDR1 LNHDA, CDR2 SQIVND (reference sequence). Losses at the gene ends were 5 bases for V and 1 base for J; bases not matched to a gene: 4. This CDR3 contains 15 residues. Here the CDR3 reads CASSSAGESYNEQFF. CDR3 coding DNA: TGTGCCAGTAGTTCAGCGGGAGAGTCCTACAATGAGCAGTTCTTC.

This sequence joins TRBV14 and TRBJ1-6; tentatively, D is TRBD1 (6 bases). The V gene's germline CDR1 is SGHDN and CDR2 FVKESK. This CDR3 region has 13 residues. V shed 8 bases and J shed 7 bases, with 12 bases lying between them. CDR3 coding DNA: TGTGCCAGCGGACAGTTCGGGAATTCACCCCTCCACTTT. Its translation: CASGQFGNSPLHF.

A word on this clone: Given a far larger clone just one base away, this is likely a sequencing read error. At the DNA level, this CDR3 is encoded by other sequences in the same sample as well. CDR3 DNA sequence: TGTGCCAGCAGCCAAGAAGCAGGGGACCGTTACGAGCAGTACTTC. Encoded protein: CASSQEAGDRYEQYF. This chain joins TRBV11-3 and TRBJ2-7, with D perhaps matching TRBD1 (6 bases). CDR3 size: 15 residues. Germline V CDR1 and CDR2: SGHNT, YENEEA. V lost 5 bases and J lost 4, with 18 bases in between.

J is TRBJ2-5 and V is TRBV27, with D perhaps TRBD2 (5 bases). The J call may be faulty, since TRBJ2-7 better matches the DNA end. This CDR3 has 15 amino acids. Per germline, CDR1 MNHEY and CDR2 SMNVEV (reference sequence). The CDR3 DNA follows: TGTGCCAGCACCGATGGGGAGAAGGGCTCCTACGAGCAGTACTTC. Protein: CASTDGEKGSYEQYF.

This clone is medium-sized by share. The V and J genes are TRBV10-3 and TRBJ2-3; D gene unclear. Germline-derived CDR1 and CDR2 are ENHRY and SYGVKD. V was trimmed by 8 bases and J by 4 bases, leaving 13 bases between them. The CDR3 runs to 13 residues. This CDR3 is CAIGVVSADTQYF. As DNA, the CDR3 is TGTGCCATCGGGGTAGTATCTGCAGATACGCAGTATTTT.

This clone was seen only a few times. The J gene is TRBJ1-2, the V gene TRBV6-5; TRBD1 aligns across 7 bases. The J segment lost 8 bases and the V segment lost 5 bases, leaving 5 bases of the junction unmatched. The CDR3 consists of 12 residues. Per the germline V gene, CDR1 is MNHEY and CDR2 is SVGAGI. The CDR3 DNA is TGTGCCAGCAGTGACAGGGTTTTCGGCTACACCTTC. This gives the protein CASSDRVFGYTF.